The T cell receptor (beta chain) described here comes from a study of shared clonotypes between healthy human individuals. In the study overall: Used for every donor were three CD4 naive, three CD4 memory, two CD8 naive and one CD8 memory plate. Overall study findings and caveats: Shared clonotypes across all four donors exceeded non-shared ones in generation probability.

CDR1 and CDR2 from the germline V gene are MGHRA and YSYEKL. V dropped 0 bases and J dropped 0; count of bases not matched to a gene: 2. The length of the CDR3 is 16 residues. A remark on this clone: Its target is unknown.

Method: immunoSEQ multiplex PCR; TCRdb's copy keeps in-frame clones and lacks some. Of around 700,000 clones in the sample, around 72% were seen once. The study enrolled healthy HIV-negative adults without recent acute infections or vaccinations as donors. Each sample came from a Caucasian adult donor living in Nashville, Tennessee. J is TRBJ2-1 and V is TRBV4-1; TRBD2 aligns across 7 bases. The sample consisted of memory CD4+ T cells sorted from blood. Subset in this sample: CD45RA-negative fraction. This TCR came from a woman in her 30s in good health. CDR3 sequence: CASSQETGGSYNEQFF. In DNA form, the CDR3 reads TGCGCCAGCAGCCAAGAAACGGGAGGCTCCTACAATGAGCAGTTCTTC.